The 17 T cell receptor beta chains below were found in one sample sequenced in a study of blood T cells in healthy people across ages. Combining a sample-barcoded 5' primer with a J-beta primer mix, a second PCR ran for 7 to 11 cycles. TCRdb reprocessed the 5' RACE reads via MiXCR and lists one record per CDR3 protein. The table records under 950,000 distinct CDR3 sequences, around a fifth of them present only once. Material: blood. The receptors derive from a man between 65 and 85 years old in good health.

This clonotype was seen more than once but under ten times. The J gene is TRBJ2-3, the V gene TRBV28; D ambiguous. CDR1 MDHEN and CDR2 SYDVKM come from the germline V gene. The CDR3 has 15 residues. Trimming pared 6 bases from V and 0 bases from J, leaving 13 bases between. The CDR3 DNA is TGTGCCAGCAGCCGTCTGGCGCCTAGCACAGATACGCAGTATTTT. The encoded protein is CASSRLAPSTDTQYF.

The table lists this clonotype with a few counts. The chain joins TRBV7-3 to TRBJ2-3; D may correspond to TRBD1 or TRBD2 (5 bases each). CDR1 and CDR2 (germline): SGHTA, FQGTGA. V lost 5 bases to trimming and J lost 5 bases, with 17 bases between them. The CDR3 runs to 15 residues. CDR3 DNA: TGTGCCAGCAGCCCCGGGTCGGGGACGGGAGATACGCAGTATTTT. This sequence encodes CASSPGSGTGDTQYF.

This chain links TRBV20-1 with TRBJ2-3, with D perhaps matching TRBD2 (6 bases). The CDR3 totals 15 residues. Germline values: CDR1 DFQATT, CDR2 SNEGSKA (reference sequence). The V end lost 6 bases, the J end lost 0 bases, and 16 bases lay between the germline ends. CDR3 in amino acids: CSANSGVTSTDTQYF. For the CDR3, the DNA is TGCAGTGCGAATTCGGGGGTAACTAGCACAGATACGCAGTATTTT.

The V call is TRBV29-1, the J call TRBJ1-1; possibly TRBD1 for D (5 bases). The germline V and J ends were trimmed by 3 bases and 4 bases, with 21 bases remaining between them. CDR1 and CDR2 from the germline V gene are SQVTM and ANQGSEA. The CDR3 sequence is 16 residues long. This CDR3 is CSVDRGGTLMSTEAFF. The CDR3 DNA is TGCAGCGTTGACCGGGGGGGGACCTTGATGAGCACTGAAGCTTTCTTT.

J is TRBJ2-5 and V is TRBV4-2; 9 bases agree with TRBD2. The J call is doubtful: the DNA matches TRBJ2-7 better. CDR1 and CDR2 from the germline V gene are LGHNA and YNFKEQ. The CDR3 has 17 residues. The CDR3 here is CASSQEISRLAAYEQYF. Written as DNA, the CDR3 is TGTGCCAGCAGCCAAGAGATTTCGAGACTAGCGGCCTACGAGCAGTACTTC.

J is TRBJ1-5 and V is TRBV20-1, with D perhaps TRBD1 (6 bases). Trimming removed 6 bases from V and 2 bases from J, with 14 bases in between. Germline CDR1 DFQATT, CDR2 SNEGSKA (reference sequence). The CDR3 loop spans 14 amino acids. The CDR3 DNA follows: TGCAGTGCCCGCGTGGGGGGGCGCAATCAGCCCCAGCATTTT. This translates into CSARVGGRNQPQHF.

The V gene is TRBV12-3 or TRBV12-4, the J gene TRBJ2-3; 7 positions agree with TRBD2. After removal of 2 bases from V and 6 bases from J, the junction contained 11 bases not matched to a gene. The CDR3 is 16 amino acids. The CDR3 loop is CASSLLAGRPGDTQYF. The CDR3 DNA follows: TGTGCCAGCAGTTTATTGGCCGGGAGGCCGGGGGATACGCAGTATTTT.

The rearrangement uses TRBV9 and TRBJ2-3; 11 nucleotides agree with TRBD2. J was trimmed by 6 bases and V by 0 bases; bases with no gene match: 0. The CDR3 has 14 residues. Germline V gene sequence: CDR1 SGDLS, CDR2 YYNGEE. The CDR3 loop is CASSVGLAGDTQYF. DNA for the CDR3: TGTGCCAGCAGCGTAGGACTAGCGGGGGATACGCAGTATTTT.

The chain has TRBV20-1 and TRBJ1-6; 7 nucleotides align to TRBD1. CDR1 and CDR2 (germline): DFQATT, SNEGSKA (reference sequence). This CDR3 comprises 13 residues. The trim removed 4 bases at V and 6 bases at J, leaving 3 bases unmatched. The CDR3 sequence is CSATGTANSPLHF. The DNA for the CDR3 is TGCAGTGCTACCGGGACAGCTAATTCACCCCTCCACTTT.

The genes are TRBV11-2 and TRBJ1-2, with D unclear. Trimming cost V 0 bases and J 7 bases, with 18 bases left between them. The CDR3 runs to 16 residues. Germline CDR1 and CDR2: SGHAT and FQNNGV. The CDR3 region is CASSLDWAGGESGYTF. The CDR3 nucleotides are TGTGCCAGCAGCTTAGATTGGGCCGGCGGGGAAAGTGGCTACACCTTC.

In its sample, this clonotype was seen many times. The rearrangement uses TRBV20-1 and TRBJ1-2; D possibly corresponds to TRBD1 (6 bases). V lost 2 bases, J lost 4 bases, and 11 bases lay in between. CDR3 length: 13 residues. Germline V gene data show CDR1 as DFQATT and CDR2 as SNEGSKA (reference sequence). In DNA form, the CDR3 reads TGCAGTGCTAGACACAGGGTAGGCTATGGCTACACCTTC. Amino acid sequence: CSARHRVGYGYTF.

The chain employs TRBV6-5 and TRBJ1-4, with 7 bases that match TRBD1. The trim removed 2 bases at V and 8 bases at J, leaving 8 bases unmatched. The CDR3 extends over 15 amino acids. CDR1 MNHEY and CDR2 SVGAGI come from the germline V gene. The CDR3 sequence: CASSYATGTREKLFF. The CDR3, as DNA: TGTGCCAGCAGTTACGCGACAGGGACCCGGGAAAAACTGTTTTTT.

The sample holds a few counts of this clonotype. V usage is TRBV7-8 and J usage is TRBJ2-1, with D perhaps matching TRBD1 (5 bases). The CDR3 loop spans 14 amino acids. CDR1 is SGHVS, CDR2 FQNEAQ, per germline. The V and J ends lost 5 bases and 4 bases respectively, with 12 bases between them. CDR3 DNA: TGTGCCAGCAGCCCGCCAGGGTCATACAATGAGCAGTTCTTC. Translating gives CASSPPGSYNEQFF.

This chain connects TRBV6-6 to TRBJ1-5, with D tentatively TRBD1 (5 bases). Germline V gives CDR1 MNHNY, CDR2 SVGAGI (reference sequence). V was trimmed by 2 bases and J by 4 bases, leaving 18 bases between them. The CDR3 is 17 residues long. The CDR3 here is CASSYTHPQAANQPQHF. The CDR3 DNA follows: TGTGCCAGCAGTTACACTCATCCACAGGCGGCTAATCAGCCCCAGCATTTT.

This clonotype occurred a few times. A read error may produce the germline difference seen at one junction end. This rearrangement joins TRBV28 to TRBJ2-5, with 11 bases matching TRBD1. Germline assignment: CDR1 MDHEN and CDR2 SYDVKM. This CDR3 spans 15 amino acids. CDR3 region: CAGSLMGQGGETQYF. The CDR3 bases are TGTGCCGGCAGTTTAATGGGACAGGGGGGAGAGACCCAGTACTTC.

The V call is TRBV29-1, the J call TRBJ1-1; 12 bases agree with TRBD1. With 6 bases clipped from V and 5 bases from J, the junction kept 4 bases outside the gene matches. The length of the CDR3 is 13 residues. The germline gives CDR1 SQVTM, CDR2 ANQGSEA. The CDR3 region is CSVGQGALTEAFF. Written as DNA, the CDR3 is TGCAGCGTGGGACAGGGGGCTCTGACTGAAGCTTTCTTT.

This chain joins TRBV18 and TRBJ2-1, with 10 bases lining up with TRBD1. The V segment lost 7 bases and the J segment 7 bases; nucleotides outside the gene matches: 1. This CDR3 has 12 amino acids. CDR1 and CDR2 (germline): KGHSH, LQKENI. This chain's CDR3 is CASWGQGNEQFF. The CDR3 coding sequence is TGTGCCAGCTGGGGACAGGGGAATGAGCAGTTCTTC.